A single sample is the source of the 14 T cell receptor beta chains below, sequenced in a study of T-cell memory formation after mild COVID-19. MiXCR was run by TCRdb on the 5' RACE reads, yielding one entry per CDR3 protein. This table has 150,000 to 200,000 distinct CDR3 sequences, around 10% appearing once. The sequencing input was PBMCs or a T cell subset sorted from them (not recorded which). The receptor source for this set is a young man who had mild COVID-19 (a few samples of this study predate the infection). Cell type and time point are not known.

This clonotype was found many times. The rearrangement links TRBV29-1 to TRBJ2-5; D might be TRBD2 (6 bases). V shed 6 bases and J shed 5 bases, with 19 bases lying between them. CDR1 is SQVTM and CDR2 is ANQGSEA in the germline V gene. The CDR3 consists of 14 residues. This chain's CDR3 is CSVAGLFVGETQYF. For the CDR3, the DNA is TGCAGCGTCGCCGGACTATTCGTCGGGGAGACCCAGTACTTC.

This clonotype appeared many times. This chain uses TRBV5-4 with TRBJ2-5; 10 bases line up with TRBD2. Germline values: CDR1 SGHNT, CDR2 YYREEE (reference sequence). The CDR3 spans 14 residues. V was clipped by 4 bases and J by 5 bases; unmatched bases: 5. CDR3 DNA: TGTGCCAGCAGCCCCCTGACTAGCGGGGAGACCCAGTACTTC. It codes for CASSPLTSGETQYF.

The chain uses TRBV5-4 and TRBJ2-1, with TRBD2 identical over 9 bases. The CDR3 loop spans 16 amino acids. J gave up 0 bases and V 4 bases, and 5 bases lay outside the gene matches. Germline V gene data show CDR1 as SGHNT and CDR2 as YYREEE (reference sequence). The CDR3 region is CASSSGGGASYNEQFF. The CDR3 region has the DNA TGTGCCAGCAGCAGCGGCGGGGGGGCCTCCTACAATGAGCAGTTCTTC. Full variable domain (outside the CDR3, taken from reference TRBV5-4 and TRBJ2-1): ETGVTQSPTHLIKTRGQQVTLRCSSQSGHNTVSWYQQALGQGPQFIFQYYREEENGRGNFPPRFSGLQFPNYSSELNVNALELDDSALYLCASSSGGGASYNEQFFGPGTRLTVL.

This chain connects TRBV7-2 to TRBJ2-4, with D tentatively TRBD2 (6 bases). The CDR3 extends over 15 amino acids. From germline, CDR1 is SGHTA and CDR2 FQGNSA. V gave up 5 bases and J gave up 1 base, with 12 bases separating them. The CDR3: CASSLKAGAKNIQYF. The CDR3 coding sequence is TGTGCCAGCAGCCTAAAGGCGGGGGCCAAAAACATTCAGTACTTC.

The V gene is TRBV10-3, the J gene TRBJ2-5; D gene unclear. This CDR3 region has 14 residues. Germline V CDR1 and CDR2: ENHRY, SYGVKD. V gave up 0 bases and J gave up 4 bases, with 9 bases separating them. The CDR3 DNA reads TGTGCCATCAGTGAGTCTTTCGGGTCAGAGACCCAGTACTTC. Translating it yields CAISESFGSETQYF.

Here the CDR3 DNA reads TGCAGTGCTAGAGATCTTGGACAGTCGAATGAAAAACTGTTTTTT. This gives the protein CSARDLGQSNEKLFF. The chain has TRBV20-1 and TRBJ1-4; weak D call: TRBD1 (6 bases). The V end lost 0 bases, the J end lost 5 bases, and 13 bases lay between the germline ends. CDR3 length equals 15 residues. The germline V gene encodes CDR1 DFQATT and CDR2 SNEGSKA (reference sequence).

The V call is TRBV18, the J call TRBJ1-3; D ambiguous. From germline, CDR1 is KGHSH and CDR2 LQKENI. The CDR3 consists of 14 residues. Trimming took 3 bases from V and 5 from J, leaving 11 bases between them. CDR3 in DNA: TGTGCCAGCTCACCCGACCCTCTTAGAAACACCATATATTTT. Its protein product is CASSPDPLRNTIYF.

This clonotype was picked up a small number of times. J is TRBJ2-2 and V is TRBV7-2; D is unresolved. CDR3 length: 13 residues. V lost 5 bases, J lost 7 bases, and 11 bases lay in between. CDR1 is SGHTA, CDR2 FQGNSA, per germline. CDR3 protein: CASSADSGGELFF. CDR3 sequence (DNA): TGTGCCAGCAGCGCCGATTCTGGCGGGGAGCTGTTTTTT.

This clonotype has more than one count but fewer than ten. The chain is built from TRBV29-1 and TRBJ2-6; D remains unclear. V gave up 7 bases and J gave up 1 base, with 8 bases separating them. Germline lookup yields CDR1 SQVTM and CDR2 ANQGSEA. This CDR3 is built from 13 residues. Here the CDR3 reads CSAAPSGANVLTF. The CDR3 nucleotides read TGCAGCGCGGCACCGTCTGGGGCCAACGTCCTGACTTTC.

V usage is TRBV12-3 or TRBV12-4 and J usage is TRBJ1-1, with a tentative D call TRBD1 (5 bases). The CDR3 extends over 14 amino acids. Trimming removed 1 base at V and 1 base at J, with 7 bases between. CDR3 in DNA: TGTGCCAGCAGTTTAGACCAGGGGAACACTGAAGCTTTCTTT. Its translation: CASSLDQGNTEAFF.

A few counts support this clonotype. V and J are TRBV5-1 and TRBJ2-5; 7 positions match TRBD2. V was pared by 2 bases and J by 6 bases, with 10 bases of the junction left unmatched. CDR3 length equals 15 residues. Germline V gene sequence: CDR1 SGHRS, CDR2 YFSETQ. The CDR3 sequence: CASSFWSQSGKTQYF. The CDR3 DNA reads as TGCGCCAGCAGCTTTTGGAGTCAGAGCGGGAAGACCCAGTACTTC.

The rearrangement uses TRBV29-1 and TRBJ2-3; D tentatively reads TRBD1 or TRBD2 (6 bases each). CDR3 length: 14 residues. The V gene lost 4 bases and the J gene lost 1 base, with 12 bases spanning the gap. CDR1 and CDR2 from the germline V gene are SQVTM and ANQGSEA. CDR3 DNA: TGCAGCGTTGGATGGAGGGGGGGCACAGATACGCAGTATTTT. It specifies CSVGWRGGTDTQYF.

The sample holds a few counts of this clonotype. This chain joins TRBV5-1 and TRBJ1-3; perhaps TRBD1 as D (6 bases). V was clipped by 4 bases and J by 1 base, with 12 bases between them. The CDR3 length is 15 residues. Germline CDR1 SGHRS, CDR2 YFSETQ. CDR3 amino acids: CASSRDKGSGNTIYF. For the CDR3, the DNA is TGCGCCAGCAGCAGGGACAAAGGATCTGGAAACACCATATATTTT.

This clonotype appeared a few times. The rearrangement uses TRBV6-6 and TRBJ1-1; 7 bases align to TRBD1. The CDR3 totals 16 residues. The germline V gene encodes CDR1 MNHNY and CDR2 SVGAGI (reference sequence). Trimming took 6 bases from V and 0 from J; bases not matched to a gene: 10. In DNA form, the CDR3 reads TGTGCCAGCAGCCCCCGGGACAGCTACATGAACACTGAAGCTTTCTTT. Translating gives CASSPRDSYMNTEAFF.